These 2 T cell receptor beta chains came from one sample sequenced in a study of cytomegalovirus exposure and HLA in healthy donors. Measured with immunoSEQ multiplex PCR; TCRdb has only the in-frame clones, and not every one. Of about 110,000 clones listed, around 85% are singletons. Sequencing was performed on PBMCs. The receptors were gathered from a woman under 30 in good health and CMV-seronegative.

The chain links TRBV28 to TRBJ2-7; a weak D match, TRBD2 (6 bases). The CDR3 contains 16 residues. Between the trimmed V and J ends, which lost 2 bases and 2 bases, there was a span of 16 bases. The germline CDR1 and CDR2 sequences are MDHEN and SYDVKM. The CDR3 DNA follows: TGTGCCAGCAGTTTAGAGTTGGAGGGTGACCCCTACGAGCAGTACTTC. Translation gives CASSLELEGDPYEQYF.

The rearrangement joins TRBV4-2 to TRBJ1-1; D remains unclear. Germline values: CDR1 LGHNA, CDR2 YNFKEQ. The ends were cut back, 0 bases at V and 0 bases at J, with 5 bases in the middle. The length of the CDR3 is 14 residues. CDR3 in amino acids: CASSQDRMNTEAFF. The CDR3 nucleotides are TGTGCCAGCAGCCAAGACAGGATGAACACTGAAGCTTTCTTT.